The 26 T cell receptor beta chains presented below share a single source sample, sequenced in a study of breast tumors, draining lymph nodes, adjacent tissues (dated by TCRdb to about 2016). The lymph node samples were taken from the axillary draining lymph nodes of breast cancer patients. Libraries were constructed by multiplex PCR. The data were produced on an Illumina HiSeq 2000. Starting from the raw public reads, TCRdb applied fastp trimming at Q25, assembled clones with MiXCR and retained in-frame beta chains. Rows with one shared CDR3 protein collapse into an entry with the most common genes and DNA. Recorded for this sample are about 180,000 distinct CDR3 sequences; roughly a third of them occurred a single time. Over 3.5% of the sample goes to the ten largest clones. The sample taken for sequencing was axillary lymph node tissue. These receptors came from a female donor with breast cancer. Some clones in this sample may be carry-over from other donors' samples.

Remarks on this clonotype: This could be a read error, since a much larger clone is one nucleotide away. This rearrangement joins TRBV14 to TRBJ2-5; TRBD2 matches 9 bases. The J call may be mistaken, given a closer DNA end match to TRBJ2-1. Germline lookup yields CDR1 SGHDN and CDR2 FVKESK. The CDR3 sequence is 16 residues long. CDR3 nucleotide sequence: TGTGCCAGCAGCCGGTATAGCGGGAGACTTGGCGATGAGCAGTTCTTC. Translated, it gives CASSRYSGRLGDEQFF.

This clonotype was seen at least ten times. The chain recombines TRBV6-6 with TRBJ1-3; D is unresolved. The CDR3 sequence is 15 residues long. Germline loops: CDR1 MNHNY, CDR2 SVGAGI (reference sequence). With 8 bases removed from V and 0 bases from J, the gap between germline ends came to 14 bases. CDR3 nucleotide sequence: TGTGCCAGCGAGTCGGGAGACTACTCTGGAAACACCATATATTTT. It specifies CASESGDYSGNTIYF.

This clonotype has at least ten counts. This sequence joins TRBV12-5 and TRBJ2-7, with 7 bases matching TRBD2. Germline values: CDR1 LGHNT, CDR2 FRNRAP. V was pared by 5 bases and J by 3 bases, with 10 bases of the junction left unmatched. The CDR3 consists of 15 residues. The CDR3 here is CASGSGTAYNYEQYF. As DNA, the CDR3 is TGTGCTAGTGGTAGCGGGACGGCCTATAACTACGAGCAGTACTTC.

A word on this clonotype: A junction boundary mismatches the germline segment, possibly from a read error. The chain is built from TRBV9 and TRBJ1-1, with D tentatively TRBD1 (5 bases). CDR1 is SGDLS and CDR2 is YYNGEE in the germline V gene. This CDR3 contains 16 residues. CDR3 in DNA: TGTGCCAGCAGCCTCCAGCCTGGGGCATCGAACACTAAAGCTTTCTTT. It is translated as CASSLQPGASNTKAFF.

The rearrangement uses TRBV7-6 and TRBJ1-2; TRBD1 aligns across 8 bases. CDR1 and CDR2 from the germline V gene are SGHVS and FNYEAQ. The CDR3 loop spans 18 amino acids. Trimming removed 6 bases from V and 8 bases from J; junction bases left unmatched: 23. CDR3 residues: CASSPHSSGGSGGDGYTF. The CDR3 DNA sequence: TGTGCCAGCAGTCCCCACTCTAGCGGGGGGTCAGGGGGCGACGGCTACACCTTC.

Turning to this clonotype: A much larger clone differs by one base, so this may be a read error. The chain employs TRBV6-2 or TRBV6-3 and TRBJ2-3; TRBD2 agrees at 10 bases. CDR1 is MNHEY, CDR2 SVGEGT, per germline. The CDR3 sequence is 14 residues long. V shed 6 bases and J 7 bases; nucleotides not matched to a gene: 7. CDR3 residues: CASRRAGGHHTQYF. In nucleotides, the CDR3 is TGTGCCAGCAGGCGAGCGGGGGGGCATCATACGCAGTATTTT.

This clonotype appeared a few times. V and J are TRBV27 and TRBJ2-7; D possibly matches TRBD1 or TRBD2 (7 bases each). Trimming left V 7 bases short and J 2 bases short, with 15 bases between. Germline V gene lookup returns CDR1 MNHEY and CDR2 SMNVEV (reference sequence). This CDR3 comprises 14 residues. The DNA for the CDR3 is TGTGCCAGCACCAGAGCGGGGACAGCCTACGAGCAGTACTTC. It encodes CASTRAGTAYEQYF.

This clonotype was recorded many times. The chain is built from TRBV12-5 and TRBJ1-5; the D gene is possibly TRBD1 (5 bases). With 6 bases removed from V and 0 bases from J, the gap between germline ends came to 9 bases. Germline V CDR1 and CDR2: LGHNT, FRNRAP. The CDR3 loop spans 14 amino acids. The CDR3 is CASGQGGSNQPQHF. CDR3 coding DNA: TGTGCTAGTGGGCAGGGCGGTAGCAATCAGCCCCAGCATTTT.

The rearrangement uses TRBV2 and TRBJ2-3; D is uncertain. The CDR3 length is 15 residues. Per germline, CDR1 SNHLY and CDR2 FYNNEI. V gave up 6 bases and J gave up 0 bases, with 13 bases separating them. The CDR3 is CASSLQAVSTDTQYF. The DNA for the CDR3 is TGTGCCAGCAGCCTCCAGGCTGTGAGCACAGATACGCAGTATTTT.

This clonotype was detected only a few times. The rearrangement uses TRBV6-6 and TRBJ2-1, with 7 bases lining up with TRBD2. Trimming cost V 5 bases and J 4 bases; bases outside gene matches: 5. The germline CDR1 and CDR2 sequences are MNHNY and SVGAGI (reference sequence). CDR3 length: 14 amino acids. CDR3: CASSTGTTYNEQFF. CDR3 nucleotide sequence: TGTGCCAGCAGTACCGGGACTACATACAATGAGCAGTTCTTC.

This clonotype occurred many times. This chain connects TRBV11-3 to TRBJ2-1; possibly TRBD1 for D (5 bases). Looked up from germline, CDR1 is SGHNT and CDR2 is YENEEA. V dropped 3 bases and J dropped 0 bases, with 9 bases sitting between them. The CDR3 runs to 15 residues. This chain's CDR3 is CASSLGRASYNEQFF. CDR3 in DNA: TGTGCCAGCAGCTTGGGCAGGGCCTCCTACAATGAGCAGTTCTTC.

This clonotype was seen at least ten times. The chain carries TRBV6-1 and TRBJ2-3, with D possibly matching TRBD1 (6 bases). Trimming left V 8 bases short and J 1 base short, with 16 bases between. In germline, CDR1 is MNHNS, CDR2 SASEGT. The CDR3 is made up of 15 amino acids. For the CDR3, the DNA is TGTGCCAGCCGTACAGGGTTCGCAGGCACAGATACGCAGTATTTT. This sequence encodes CASRTGFAGTDTQYF.

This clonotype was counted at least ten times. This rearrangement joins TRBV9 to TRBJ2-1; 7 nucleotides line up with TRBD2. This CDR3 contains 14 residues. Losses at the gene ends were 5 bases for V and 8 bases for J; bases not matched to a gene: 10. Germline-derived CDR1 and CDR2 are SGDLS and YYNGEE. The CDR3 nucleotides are TGTGCCAGCAGGGACTCGCGGGGGACCGATGAGCAGTTCTTC. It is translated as CASRDSRGTDEQFF. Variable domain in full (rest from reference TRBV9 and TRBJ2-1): DSGVTQTPKHLITATGQRVTLRCSPRSGDLSVYWYQQSLDQGLQFLIQYYNGEERAKGNILERFSAQQFPDLHSELNLSSLELGDSALYFCASRDSRGTDEQFFGPGTRLTVL.

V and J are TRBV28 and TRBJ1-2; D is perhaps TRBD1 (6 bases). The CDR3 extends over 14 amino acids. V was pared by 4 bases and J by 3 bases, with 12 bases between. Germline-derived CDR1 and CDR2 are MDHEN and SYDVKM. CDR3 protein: CASSSQQGHYGYTF. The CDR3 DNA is TGTGCCAGCAGTTCCCAACAGGGCCACTATGGCTACACCTTC.

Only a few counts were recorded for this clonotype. The CDR3 region has the DNA TGTGCCAGCAGCTTAACGTCTGGGGGGGGCGGTCGAGAGCCCCAGCATTTT. Residues: CASSLTSGGGGREPQHF. This chain joins TRBV7-3 and TRBJ1-5; maybe TRBD1 (6 bases). The germline CDR1 and CDR2 sequences are SGHTA and FQGTGA. The CDR3 has 17 amino acids. V was pared by 0 bases and J by 8 bases, with 20 bases between.

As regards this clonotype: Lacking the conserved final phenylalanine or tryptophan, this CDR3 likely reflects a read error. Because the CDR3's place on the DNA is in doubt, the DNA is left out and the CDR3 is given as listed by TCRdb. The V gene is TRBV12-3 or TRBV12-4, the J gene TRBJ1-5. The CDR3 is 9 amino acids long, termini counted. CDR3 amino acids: CASGLGLAV.

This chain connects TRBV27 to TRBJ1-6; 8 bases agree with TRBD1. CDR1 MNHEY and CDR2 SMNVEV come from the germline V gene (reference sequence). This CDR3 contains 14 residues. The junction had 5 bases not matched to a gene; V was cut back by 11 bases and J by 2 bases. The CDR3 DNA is TGTGCCGCGTCAGGGGGCACCTATAATTCACCCCTCCACTTT. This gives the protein CAASGGTYNSPLHF.

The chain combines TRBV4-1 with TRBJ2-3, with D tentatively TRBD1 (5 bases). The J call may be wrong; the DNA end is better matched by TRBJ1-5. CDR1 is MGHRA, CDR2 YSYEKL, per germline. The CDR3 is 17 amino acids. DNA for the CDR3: TGCGCCAGCAGCCAAGCCGCGGCGGGACCGTACACAGATACGCAGCATTTT. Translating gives CASSQAAAGPYTDTQHF.

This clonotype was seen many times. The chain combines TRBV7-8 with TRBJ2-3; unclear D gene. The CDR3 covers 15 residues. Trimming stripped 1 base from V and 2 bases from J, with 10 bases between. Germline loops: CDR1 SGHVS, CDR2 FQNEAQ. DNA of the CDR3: TGTGCCAGCAGCTTAGATGGGAAATACACAGATACGCAGTATTTT. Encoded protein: CASSLDGKYTDTQYF. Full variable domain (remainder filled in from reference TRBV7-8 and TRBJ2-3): GAGVSQSPRYKVAKRGQDVALRCDPISGHVSLFWYQQALGQGPEFLTYFQNEAQLDKSGLPSDRFFAERPEGSVSTLKIQRTQQEDSAVYLCASSLDGKYTDTQYFGPGTRLTVL.

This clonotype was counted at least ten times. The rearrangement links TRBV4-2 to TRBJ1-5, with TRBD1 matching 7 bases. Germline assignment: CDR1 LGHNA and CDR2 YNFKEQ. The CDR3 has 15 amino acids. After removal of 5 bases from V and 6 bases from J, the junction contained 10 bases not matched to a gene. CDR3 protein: CASSDERQGSQPQHF. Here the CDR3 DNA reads TGTGCCAGCAGCGACGAAAGACAGGGTAGTCAGCCCCAGCATTTT.

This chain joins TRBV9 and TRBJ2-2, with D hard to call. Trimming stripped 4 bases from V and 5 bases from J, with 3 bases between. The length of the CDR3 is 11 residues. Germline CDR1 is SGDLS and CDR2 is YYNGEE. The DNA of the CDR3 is TGTGCCAGCAGCACAACCGGGGAGCTGTTTTTT. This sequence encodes CASSTTGELFF.

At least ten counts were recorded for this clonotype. The chain's CDR3 is CASSLRVSGVSYNEQFF. The CDR3 region has the DNA TGTGCCAGCAGCTTAAGGGTTAGCGGGGTTTCTTACAATGAGCAGTTCTTC. The gene calls are TRBV7-8 and TRBJ2-1; 8 nucleotides align to TRBD2. Trimming at V came to 2 bases and at J to 4 bases, leaving 10 bases not matched to a gene. This CDR3 region has 17 residues. Germline assignment: CDR1 SGHVS and CDR2 FQNEAQ.

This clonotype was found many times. As DNA, the CDR3 is TGTGCCTTACGTACCCCAGGACTAGGGGCTCAAAACTATGGCTACACCTTC. It codes for CALRTPGLGAQNYGYTF. The chain has TRBV30 and TRBJ1-2, with D possibly matching TRBD1 (5 bases). The CDR3 totals 17 residues. V lost 7 bases, J lost 2 bases, and 26 bases lay in between. Per the germline V gene, CDR1 is GTSNPN and CDR2 is SVGIG (reference sequence). The full variable domain, with the rest looked up from reference TRBV30 and TRBJ1-2, is SQTIHQWPATLVQPVGSPLSLECTVEGTSNPNLYWYRQAAGRGLQLLFYSVGIGQISSEVPQNLSASRPQDRQFILSSKKLLLSDSGFYLCALRTPGLGAQNYGYTFGSGTRLTVV.

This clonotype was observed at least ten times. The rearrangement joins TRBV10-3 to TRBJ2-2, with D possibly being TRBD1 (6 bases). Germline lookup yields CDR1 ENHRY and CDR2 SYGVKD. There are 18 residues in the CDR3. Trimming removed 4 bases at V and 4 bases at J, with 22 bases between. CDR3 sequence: CAISGSLLQGSGTGELFF. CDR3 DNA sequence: TGTGCCATCAGTGGAAGTCTATTACAGGGATCGGGCACCGGGGAGCTGTTTTTT.

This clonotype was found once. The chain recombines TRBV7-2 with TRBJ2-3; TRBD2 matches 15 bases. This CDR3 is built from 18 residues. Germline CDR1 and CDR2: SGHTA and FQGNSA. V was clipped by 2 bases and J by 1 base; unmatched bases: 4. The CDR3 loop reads CASSLPGTSGGRTDTQYF. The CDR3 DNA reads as TGTGCCAGCAGCTTACCGGGGACTAGCGGGGGGCGCACAGATACGCAGTATTTT.

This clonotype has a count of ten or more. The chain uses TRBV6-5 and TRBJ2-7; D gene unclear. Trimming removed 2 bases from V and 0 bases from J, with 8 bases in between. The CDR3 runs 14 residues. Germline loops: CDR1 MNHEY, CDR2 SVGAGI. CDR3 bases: TGTGCCAGCAGTTACGTTCAGAACTCCTACGAGCAGTACTTC. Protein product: CASSYVQNSYEQYF.